These 15 T cell receptor beta chains originate from one sample sequenced in a study of early T cells in non-severe SARS-CoV-2 infection. Via MiXCR, TCRdb re-called the 5' RACE reads, giving one row per CDR3 protein. The repertoire holds about 50,000 distinct CDR3 sequences, with approximately 9.4% as singletons. Sample: whole blood. These TCRs come from an adult who was a healthcare worker with PCR-confirmed SARS-CoV-2 infection or an uninfected control (not recorded which).

The J gene is TRBJ2-7, the V gene TRBV12-3 or TRBV12-4; D ambiguous. The CDR3 totals 10 residues. The V and J ends lost 9 bases and 6 bases respectively, with 9 bases between them. As DNA, the CDR3 is TGTGCCAGAGGCCCGGGCGAGCAGTACTTC. It specifies CARGPGEQYF.

This clonotype showed up many times. The genes are TRBV7-8 and TRBJ1-2, with TRBD1 matching over 7 bases. The CDR3 runs 14 residues. Per the germline V gene, CDR1 is SGHVS and CDR2 is FQNEAQ. V trimming: 2 bases; J trimming: 7 bases; junction bases outside the gene matches: 7. The CDR3 sequence: CASSLIKGAGGYTF. CDR3 in DNA: TGTGCCAGCAGCTTAATCAAGGGGGCAGGTGGCTACACCTTC.

V and J are TRBV7-6 and TRBJ2-6; 8 bases are a match to TRBD2. CDR3 size: 19 residues. With 6 bases clipped from V and 0 bases from J, the junction kept 13 bases outside the gene matches. Germline loops: CDR1 SGHVS, CDR2 FNYEAQ. CDR3 amino acids: CASRPAVAGPFSGANVLTF. The CDR3 DNA is TGTGCCAGCAGACCGGCGGTAGCGGGACCTTTCTCTGGGGCCAACGTCCTGACTTTC.

The rearrangement uses TRBV12-3 or TRBV12-4 and TRBJ1-3, with D perhaps matching TRBD1 (5 bases). Deletions cut 2 bases from V and 8 bases from J, with 25 bases between. The CDR3 contains 18 residues. Here the CDR3 reads CASSLLVSGRLKWYTIYF. The CDR3 bases are TGTGCCAGCAGTTTACTTGTGTCAGGGAGGTTAAAGTGGTACACCATATATTTT.

This clonotype was seen ten or more times. This chain links TRBV20-1 with TRBJ2-1; 9 bases agree with TRBD2. From germline, CDR1 is DFQATT and CDR2 SNEGSKA (reference sequence). Trimming at V came to 3 bases and at J to 1 base, leaving 16 bases not matched to a gene. CDR3 length: 19 amino acids. CDR3 in DNA: TGCAGTGCTAGCCCTTTAGCGGGAGTCCTCTTACGGTCCTACAATGAGCAGTTCTTC. Translated, it gives CSASPLAGVLLRSYNEQFF.

In its sample, this clonotype was seen many times. This chain connects TRBV20-1 to TRBJ1-6; D might be TRBD1 (6 bases). This CDR3 contains 14 residues. Trimming cost V 6 bases and J 5 bases, with 14 bases left between them. Germline-derived CDR1 and CDR2 are DFQATT and SNEGSKA (reference sequence). The CDR3 region is CSARRPGDNSPLHF. The CDR3 coding sequence is TGCAGTGCCAGACGGCCAGGGGATAATTCACCCCTCCACTTT.

The table lists this clonotype with many counts. The chain carries TRBV20-1 and TRBJ2-3; D is uncertain. Deletions cut 0 bases from V and 6 bases from J, with 10 bases between. The length of the CDR3 is 13 residues. In germline, CDR1 is DFQATT, CDR2 SNEGSKA (reference sequence). CDR3 nucleotides: TGCAGTGCTAGAGATCCATCCCTGGATACGCAGTATTTT. This sequence encodes CSARDPSLDTQYF.

This clonotype was recorded many times. The chain couples TRBV27 to TRBJ1-2; D is perhaps TRBD1 (6 bases). This CDR3 has 15 residues. CDR1 and CDR2 (germline): MNHEY, SMNVEV (reference sequence). V was clipped by 5 bases and J by 0 bases, with 13 bases between them. CDR3 sequence (DNA): TGTGCCAGCAGTCTCCGGGGGGCGGCTAACTATGGCTACACCTTC. Its translation is CASSLRGAANYGYTF.

V gene TRBV2 combines with J gene TRBJ2-1; D is undetermined. In germline, CDR1 is SNHLY, CDR2 FYNNEI. CDR3 length: 14 amino acids. V lost 11 bases and J lost 0, with 14 bases in between. CDR3 region: CAGGPKSSYNEQFF. The CDR3 coding sequence is TGTGCCGGTGGACCTAAGAGCTCCTACAATGAGCAGTTCTTC. The whole variable domain, remainder taken from reference TRBV2 and TRBJ2-1, is EPEVTQTPSHQVTQMGQEVILRCVPISNHLYFYWYRQILGQKVEFLVSFYNNEISEKSEIFDDQFSVERPDGSNFTLKIRSTKLEDSAMYFCAGGPKSSYNEQFFGPGTRLTVL.

This clonotype has at least ten counts. This rearrangement joins TRBV11-2 to TRBJ2-5; maybe TRBD1 (6 bases). The V and J ends lost 4 bases and 3 bases respectively, with 12 bases between them. CDR3 length: 14 amino acids. Germline V gives CDR1 SGHAT, CDR2 FQNNGV. DNA of the CDR3: TGTGCCAGCAGCTCCCTATGGACAGAAGAGACCCAGTACTTC. Its translation is CASSSLWTEETQYF.

The chain has TRBV6-5 and TRBJ2-7; 14 bases fit TRBD2. This CDR3 has 19 residues. Germline values: CDR1 MNHEY, CDR2 SVGAGI. Trimming took 0 bases from V and 2 from J; bases not matched to a gene: 9. CDR3 sequence reads: CASSYSGTSGRGRAYEQYF. The CDR3 DNA reads TGTGCCAGCAGTTACTCCGGGACTAGCGGGAGAGGTAGGGCCTACGAGCAGTACTTC.

This clonotype appeared many times. The V gene is TRBV20-1, the J gene TRBJ1-1; D may be TRBD1 (6 bases). V was clipped by 8 bases and J by 4 bases, with 11 bases between them. The CDR3 totals 11 residues. Germline CDR1 is DFQATT and CDR2 is SNEGSKA (reference sequence). The chain's CDR3 is CSPTGGTEAFF. CDR3 sequence (DNA): TGCAGTCCGACAGGCGGCACTGAAGCTTTCTTT.

This clonotype was seen only a few times. The V call is TRBV30, the J call TRBJ2-7; no firm D call. The CDR3 is 12 residues long. Germline V lookup: CDR1 GTSNPN, CDR2 SVGIG (reference sequence). The germline V and J ends were trimmed by 1 base and 5 bases, with 9 bases remaining between them. The CDR3, as DNA: TGTGCCTGGAGTGGGGGTTCGGACGAGCAGTACTTC. This encodes CAWSGGSDEQYF.

This clonotype was seen just once. This may come from a read error, since a much larger clone is one base off. The rearrangement joins TRBV20-1 to TRBJ2-7; D is unclear. The CDR3 loop spans 12 amino acids. V dropped 4 bases and J dropped 6 bases, with 13 bases sitting between them. Germline V gene lookup returns CDR1 DFQATT and CDR2 SNEGSKA (reference sequence). The CDR3 bases are TGCAGTGCTAAGGGCAGTCCCTGCGAGCAGTACTTC. This gives the protein CSAKGSPCEQYF.

This clonotype showed up many times. The rearrangement links TRBV29-1 to TRBJ1-2; D is possibly TRBD1 (6 bases). Germline V CDR1 and CDR2: SQVTM, ANQGSEA. Trimming took off 4 bases at V and 4 bases at J, with 19 bases between the two ends. The CDR3 totals 15 residues. The CDR3 here is CSVGPTGLASYGYTF. The DNA for the CDR3 is TGCAGCGTTGGGCCTACAGGGTTGGCTAGCTATGGCTACACCTTC.